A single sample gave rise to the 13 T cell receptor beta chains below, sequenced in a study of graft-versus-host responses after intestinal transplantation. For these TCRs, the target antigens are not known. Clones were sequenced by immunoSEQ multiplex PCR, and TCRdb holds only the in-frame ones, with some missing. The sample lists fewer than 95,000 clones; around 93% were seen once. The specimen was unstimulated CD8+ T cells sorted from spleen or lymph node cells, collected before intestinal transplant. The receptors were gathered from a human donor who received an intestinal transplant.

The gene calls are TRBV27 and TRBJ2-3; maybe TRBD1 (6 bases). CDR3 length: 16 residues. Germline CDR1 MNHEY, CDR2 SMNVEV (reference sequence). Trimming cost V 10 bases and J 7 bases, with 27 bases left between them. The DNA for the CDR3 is TGTGCCACCCATCCGCCTCCGGGACCAGGGGCCCATACGCAGTATTTT. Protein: CATHPPPGPGAHTQYF.

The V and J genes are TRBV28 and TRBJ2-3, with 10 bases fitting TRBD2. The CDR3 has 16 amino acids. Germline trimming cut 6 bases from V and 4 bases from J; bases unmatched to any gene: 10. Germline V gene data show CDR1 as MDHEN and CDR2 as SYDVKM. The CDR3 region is CASSQPKREGPDTQYF. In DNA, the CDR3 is TGTGCCAGCAGCCAACCCAAGCGGGAGGGGCCAGATACGCAGTATTTT.

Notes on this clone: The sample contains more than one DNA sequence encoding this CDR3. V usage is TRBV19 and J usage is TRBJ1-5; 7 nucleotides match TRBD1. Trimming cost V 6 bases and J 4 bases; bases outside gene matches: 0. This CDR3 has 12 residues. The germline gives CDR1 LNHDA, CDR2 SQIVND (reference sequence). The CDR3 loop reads CASRTGNQPQHF. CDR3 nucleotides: TGTGCCAGTAGGACAGGGAATCAGCCCCAGCATTTT.

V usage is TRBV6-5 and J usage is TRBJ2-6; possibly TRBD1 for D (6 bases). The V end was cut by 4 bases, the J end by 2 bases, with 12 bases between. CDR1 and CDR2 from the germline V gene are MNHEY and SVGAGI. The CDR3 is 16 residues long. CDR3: CASSFTPGAGANVLTF. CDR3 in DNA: TGTGCCAGCAGTTTCACACCAGGGGCTGGGGCCAACGTCCTGACTTTC.

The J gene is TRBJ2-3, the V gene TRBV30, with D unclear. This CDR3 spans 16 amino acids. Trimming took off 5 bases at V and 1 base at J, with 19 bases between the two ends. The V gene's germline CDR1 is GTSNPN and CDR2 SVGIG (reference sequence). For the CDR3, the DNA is TGTGCCTGGTCCGTACAGCCTCTATCTGGCACAGATACGCAGTATTTT. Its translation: CAWSVQPLSGTDTQYF.

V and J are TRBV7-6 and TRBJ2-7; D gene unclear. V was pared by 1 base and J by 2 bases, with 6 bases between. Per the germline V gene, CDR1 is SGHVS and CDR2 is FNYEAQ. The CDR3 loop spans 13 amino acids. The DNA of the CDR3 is TGTGCCAGCAGCTTAGGCAGTGCCTACGAGCAGTACTTC. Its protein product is CASSLGSAYEQYF.

The CDR3 DNA reads as TGTGCCAGTAGTAGGGTAAGCGGGAGGGCCTTAGGGAATGAGCAGTTCTTC. It yields the protein CASSRVSGRALGNEQFF. The chain is built from TRBV19 and TRBJ2-1; 10 positions match TRBD2. J was trimmed by 7 bases and V by 4 bases; bases with no gene match: 13. CDR1 and CDR2 (germline): LNHDA, SQIVND (reference sequence). This CDR3 is 17 amino acids long.

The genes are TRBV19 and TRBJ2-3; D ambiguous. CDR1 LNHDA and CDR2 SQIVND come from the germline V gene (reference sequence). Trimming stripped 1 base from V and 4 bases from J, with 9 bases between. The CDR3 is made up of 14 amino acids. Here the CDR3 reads CASSIGHPPDTQYF. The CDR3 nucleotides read TGTGCCAGTAGTATAGGGCACCCCCCAGATACGCAGTATTTT.

CDR3 sequence: CASSEGTASYEQYF. The CDR3 DNA sequence: TGTGCCAGCAGCGAGGGGACAGCCTCCTACGAGCAGTACTTC. The rearrangement uses TRBV9 and TRBJ2-7; TRBD1 aligns across 7 bases. The V and J ends lost 3 bases and 0 bases, in that order; junction bases with no gene match: 3. This CDR3 region has 14 residues. The germline V gene has CDR1 SGDLS and CDR2 YYNGEE.

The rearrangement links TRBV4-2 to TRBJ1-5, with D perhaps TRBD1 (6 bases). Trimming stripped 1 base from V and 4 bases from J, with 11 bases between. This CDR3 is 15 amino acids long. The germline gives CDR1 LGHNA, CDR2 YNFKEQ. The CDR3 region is CASSQVGQINQPQHF. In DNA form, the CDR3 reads TGTGCCAGCAGCCAAGTAGGACAGATAAATCAGCCCCAGCATTTT.

The CDR3 sequence is CASSKTGGGYGYTF. The CDR3, as DNA: TGCGCCAGCAGTAAAACAGGGGGCGGGTATGGCTACACCTTC. This chain uses TRBV4-3 with TRBJ1-2; 9 nucleotides agree with TRBD1. CDR1 is LGHNA and CDR2 is YSLEER in the germline V gene. The CDR3 sequence is 14 residues long. The ends lost 6 bases at V and 5 bases at J; junction bases unmatched: 7.

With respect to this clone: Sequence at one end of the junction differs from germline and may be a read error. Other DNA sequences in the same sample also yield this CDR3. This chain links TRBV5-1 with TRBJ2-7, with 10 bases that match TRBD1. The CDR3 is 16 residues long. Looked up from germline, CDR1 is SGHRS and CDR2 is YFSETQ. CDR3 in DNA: TGCGCCAGCAGTTTGGCCGAGACAGGGGGCGCGTCCGAGCAGTACTTC. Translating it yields CASSLAETGGASEQYF. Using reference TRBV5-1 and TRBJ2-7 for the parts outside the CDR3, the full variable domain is KAGVTQTPRYLIKTRGQQVTLSCSPISGHRSVSWYQQTPGQGLQFLFEYFSETQRNKGNFPGRFSGRQFSNSRSEMNVSTLELGDSALYLCASSLAETGGASEQYFGPGTRLTVT.

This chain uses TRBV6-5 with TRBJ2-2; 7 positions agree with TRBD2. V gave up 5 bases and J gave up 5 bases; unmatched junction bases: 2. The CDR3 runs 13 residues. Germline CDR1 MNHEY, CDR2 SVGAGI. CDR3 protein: CASSGGVTGELFF. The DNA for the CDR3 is TGTGCCAGCAGTGGGGGGGTTACCGGGGAGCTGTTTTTT.